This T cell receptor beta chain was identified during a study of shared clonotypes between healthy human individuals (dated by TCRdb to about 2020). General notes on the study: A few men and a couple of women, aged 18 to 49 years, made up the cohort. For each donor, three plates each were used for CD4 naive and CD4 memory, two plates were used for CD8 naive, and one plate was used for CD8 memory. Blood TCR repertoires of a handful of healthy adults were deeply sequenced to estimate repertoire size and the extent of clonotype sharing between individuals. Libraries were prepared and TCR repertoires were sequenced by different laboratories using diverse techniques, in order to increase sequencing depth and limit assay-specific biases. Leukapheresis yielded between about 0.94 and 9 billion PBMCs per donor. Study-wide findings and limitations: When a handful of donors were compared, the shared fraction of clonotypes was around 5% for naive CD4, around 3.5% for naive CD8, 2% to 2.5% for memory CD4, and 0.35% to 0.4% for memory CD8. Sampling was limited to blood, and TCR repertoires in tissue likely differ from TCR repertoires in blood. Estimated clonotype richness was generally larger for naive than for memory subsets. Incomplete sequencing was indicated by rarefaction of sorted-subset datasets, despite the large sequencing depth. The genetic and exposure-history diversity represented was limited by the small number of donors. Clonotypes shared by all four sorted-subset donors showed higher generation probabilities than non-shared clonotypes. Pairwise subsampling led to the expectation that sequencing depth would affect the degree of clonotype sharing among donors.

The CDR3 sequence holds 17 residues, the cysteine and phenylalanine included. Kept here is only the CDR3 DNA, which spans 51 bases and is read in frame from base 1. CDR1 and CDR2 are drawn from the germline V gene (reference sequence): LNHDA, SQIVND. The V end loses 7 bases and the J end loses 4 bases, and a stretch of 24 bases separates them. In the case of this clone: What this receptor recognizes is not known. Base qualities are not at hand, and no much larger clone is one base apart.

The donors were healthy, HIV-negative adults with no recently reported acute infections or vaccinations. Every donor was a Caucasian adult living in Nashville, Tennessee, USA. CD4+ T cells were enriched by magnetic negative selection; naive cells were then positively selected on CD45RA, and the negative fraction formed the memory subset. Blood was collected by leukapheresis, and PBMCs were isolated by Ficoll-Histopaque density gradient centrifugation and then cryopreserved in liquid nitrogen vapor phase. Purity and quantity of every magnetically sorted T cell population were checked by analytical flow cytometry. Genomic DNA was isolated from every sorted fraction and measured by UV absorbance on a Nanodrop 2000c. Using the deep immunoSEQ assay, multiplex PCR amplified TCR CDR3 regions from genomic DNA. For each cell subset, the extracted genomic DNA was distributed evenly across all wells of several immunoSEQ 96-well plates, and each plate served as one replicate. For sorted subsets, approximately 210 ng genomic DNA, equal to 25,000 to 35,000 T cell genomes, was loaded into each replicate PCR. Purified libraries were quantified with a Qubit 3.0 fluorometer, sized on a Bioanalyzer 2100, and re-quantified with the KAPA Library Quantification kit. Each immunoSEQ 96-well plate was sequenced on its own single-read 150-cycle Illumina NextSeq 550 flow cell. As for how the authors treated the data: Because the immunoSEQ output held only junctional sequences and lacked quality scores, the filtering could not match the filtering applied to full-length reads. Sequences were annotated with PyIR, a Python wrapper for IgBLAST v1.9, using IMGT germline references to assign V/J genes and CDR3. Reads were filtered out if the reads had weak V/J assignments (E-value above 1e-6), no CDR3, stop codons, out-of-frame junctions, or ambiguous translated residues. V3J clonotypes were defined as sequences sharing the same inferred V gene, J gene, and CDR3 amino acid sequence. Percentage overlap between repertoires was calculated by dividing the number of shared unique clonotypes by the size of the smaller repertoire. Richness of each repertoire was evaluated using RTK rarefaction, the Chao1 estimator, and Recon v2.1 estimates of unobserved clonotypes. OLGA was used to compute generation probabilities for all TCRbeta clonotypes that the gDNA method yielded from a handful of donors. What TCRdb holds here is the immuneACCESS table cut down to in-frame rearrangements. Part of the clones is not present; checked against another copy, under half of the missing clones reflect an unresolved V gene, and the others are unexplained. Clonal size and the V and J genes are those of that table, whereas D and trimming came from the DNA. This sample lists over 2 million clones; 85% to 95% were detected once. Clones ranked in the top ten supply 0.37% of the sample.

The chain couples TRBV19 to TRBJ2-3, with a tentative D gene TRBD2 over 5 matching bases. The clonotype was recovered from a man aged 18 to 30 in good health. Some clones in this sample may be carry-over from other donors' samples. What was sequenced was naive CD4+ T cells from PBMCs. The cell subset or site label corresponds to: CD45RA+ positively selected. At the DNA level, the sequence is TGTGCCAGTAAAGTCGTAGGAGGTTGGAGTTCTCCAGATACGCAGTATTTT. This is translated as CASKVVGGWSSPDTQYF.